The next 27 T cell receptor beta chains were all read from a single sample in a study of CD8+CD57+ T cells in acquired aplastic anemia. The template used for profiling TCR beta VDJ and CDR3 was genomic DNA. TCRdb re-called the reads with MiXCR, one entry per CDR3 protein. This sample has fewer than 250,000 distinct CDR3 sequences; more than 40% occur once, and the top ten carry 7% to 10%. Patients selected for sequencing had displayed CD8+CD57+ cell expansion by flow cytometry. Sequencing used sorted CD4+, CD8+, or CD8+CD57+ T cells (not recorded which) from PBMCs. Every receptor here comes from a human donor with aplastic anemia.

This clonotype was recorded at least ten times. V usage is TRBV20-1 and J usage is TRBJ2-1; 9 positions match TRBD2. The germline V gene has CDR1 DFQATT and CDR2 SNEGSKA (reference sequence). CDR3 length equals 15 residues. Trimming took 6 bases from V and 0 from J; bases not matched to a gene: 6. The CDR3 loop reads CSASSSGASYNEQFF. The DNA for the CDR3 is TGCAGTGCGTCCTCTAGCGGGGCCTCCTACAATGAGCAGTTCTTC.

This clonotype was counted only a few times. DNA of the CDR3: TGTGCCTGGAAATTCCCGGAGAACACTGAAGCTTTCTTT. The encoded protein is CAWKFPENTEAFF. The J gene is TRBJ1-1, the V gene TRBV30; D gene ambiguous. CDR1 GTSNPN and CDR2 SVGIG come from the germline V gene (reference sequence). The CDR3 is 13 residues long. V lost 4 bases and J lost 1, with 10 bases in between.

The V gene is TRBV20-1, the J gene TRBJ2-3, with D uncertain. Trimming took off 3 bases at V and 0 bases at J, with 10 bases between the two ends. The CDR3 is 14 residues long. The germline V gene encodes CDR1 DFQATT and CDR2 SNEGSKA (reference sequence). The CDR3 here is CSARAPDSTDTQYF. For the CDR3, the DNA is TGCAGTGCTAGGGCCCCGGACAGCACAGATACGCAGTATTTT.

This clonotype has just a few counts. This chain connects TRBV5-1 to TRBJ2-7; TRBD1 is a possible D gene (6 bases). This CDR3 is built from 15 residues. Germline-derived CDR1 and CDR2 are SGHRS and YFSETQ. Trimming shortened V by 2 bases and J by 0 bases, and 12 bases separated the two germline ends. CDR3 sequence: CASSLQGYYSYEQYF. The CDR3 nucleotides read TGCGCCAGCAGCTTACAGGGCTACTACTCCTACGAGCAGTACTTC.

The table lists this clonotype with a few counts. The genes are TRBV2 and TRBJ1-5; TRBD1 agrees at 8 bases. V lost 6 bases, J lost 4 bases, and 2 bases stayed unmatched. This CDR3 spans 13 amino acids. Per the germline V gene, CDR1 is SNHLY and CDR2 is FYNNEI. CDR3 amino acids: CASRTGVNQPQHF. The CDR3 DNA reads TGTGCCAGCAGGACAGGGGTGAATCAGCCCCAGCATTTT.

The sample holds one count of this clonotype. This chain connects TRBV19 to TRBJ2-3; D is uncertain. The CDR3 covers 17 residues. The V and J ends lost 2 bases and 0 bases respectively, with 15 bases between them. The germline V gene has CDR1 LNHDA and CDR2 SQIVND (reference sequence). The CDR3 DNA follows: TGTGCCAGTAGTATAACCCGGGCGGCTGCAAGCACAGATACGCAGTATTTT. It yields the protein CASSITRAAASTDTQYF.

As concerns this clonotype: This may stem from a read error, because a much larger clone lies one nucleotide away. The V gene is TRBV5-4, the J gene TRBJ2-3; D tentatively fits TRBD1 or TRBD2 (6 bases each). Germline assignment: CDR1 SGHNT and CDR2 YYREEE (reference sequence). This CDR3 spans 15 amino acids. CDR3 residues: CAGSSGGLATDTQYF. The CDR3 DNA reads as TGTGCCGGCAGCTCCGGGGGCCTAGCGACAGATACGCAGTATTTT.

V and J are TRBV14 and TRBJ2-7, with D uncertain. Germline loops: CDR1 SGHDN, CDR2 FVKESK. V dropped 4 bases and J dropped 5 bases, with 9 bases sitting between them. The CDR3 runs to 12 residues. CDR3 DNA: TGTGCCAGCAGCCCAAGCCGGAACGAGCAGTACTTC. It encodes CASSPSRNEQYF.

This chain connects TRBV9 to TRBJ2-3; D possibly uses TRBD1 or TRBD2 (6 bases each). CDR3 length equals 15 residues. V shed 0 bases and J shed 2 bases, with 10 bases lying between them. Germline V gene lookup returns CDR1 SGDLS and CDR2 YYNGEE. The CDR3 sequence is CASSVGGAVTDTQYF. For the CDR3, the DNA is TGTGCCAGCAGCGTAGGGGGGGCCGTCACAGATACGCAGTATTTT.

In this sample, this clonotype turned up many times. The V and J genes are TRBV19 and TRBJ2-3; D is ambiguous. V was cut by 4 bases and J by 4 bases, with 3 bases left in between. Germline V gene lookup returns CDR1 LNHDA and CDR2 SQIVND (reference sequence). This CDR3 is 11 amino acids long. This CDR3 is CASSSPDTQYF. The CDR3 DNA is TGTGCCAGTAGTAGCCCAGATACGCAGTATTTT.

The chain combines TRBV7-6 with TRBJ2-7; no clear D gene. V lost 5 bases, J lost 2 bases, and 10 bases lay in between. CDR1 is SGHVS, CDR2 FNYEAQ, per germline. There are 13 residues in the CDR3. The CDR3 sequence is CASSQANTYEQYF. As DNA, the CDR3 is TGTGCCAGCAGCCAAGCCAATACCTACGAGCAGTACTTC.

The chain recombines TRBV2 with TRBJ1-4; 10 bases fit TRBD1. The trim removed 7 bases at V and 6 bases at J, leaving 5 bases unmatched. Germline lookup yields CDR1 SNHLY and CDR2 FYNNEI. The CDR3 extends over 14 amino acids. This CDR3 reads CASKGGTGDEKLFF. The CDR3 region has the DNA TGTGCCAGCAAGGGGGGGACAGGGGATGAAAAACTGTTTTTT.

V and J are TRBV5-4 and TRBJ2-3; possible D gene TRBD1, 6 bases. The assigned J gene may be wrong: the sequence end matches TRBJ1-5 better. This CDR3 region has 15 residues. Per germline, CDR1 SGHNT and CDR2 YYREEE (reference sequence). The CDR3 DNA reads as TGTGCCAGCAGCTTGCCCCCCGGACAGACAGATACGCAGCATTTT. It encodes CASSLPPGQTDTQHF.

This clonotype showed up just a few times. The gene calls are TRBV30 and TRBJ2-3; D may be TRBD1 or TRBD2 (5 bases each). Germline V gene sequence: CDR1 GTSNPN, CDR2 SVGIG (reference sequence). The CDR3 is made up of 14 amino acids. Trimming pared 0 bases from V and 4 bases from J, leaving 11 bases between. The chain's CDR3 is CAWSVWGNADTQYF. DNA of the CDR3: TGTGCCTGGAGTGTCTGGGGGAACGCAGATACGCAGTATTTT.

This clonotype was recorded many times. This rearrangement joins TRBV30 to TRBJ1-6, with D hard to call. V was shortened by 3 bases and J by 5 bases, with 8 bases between the two germline ends. CDR1 and CDR2 from the germline V gene are GTSNPN and SVGIG (reference sequence). The CDR3 length is 13 residues. The CDR3 nucleotides are TGTGCCTGGAGAGGGCAGCATAATTCACCCCTCCACTTT. Its protein product is CAWRGQHNSPLHF.

Many counts were recorded for this clonotype. The J gene is TRBJ2-1, the V gene TRBV19; 7 bases agree with TRBD2. The CDR3 sequence is 15 residues long. V gave up 5 bases and J gave up 0 bases; unmatched junction bases: 4. CDR1 LNHDA and CDR2 SQIVND come from the germline V gene (reference sequence). The CDR3 spells CASSPLADSYNEQFF. In DNA form, the CDR3 reads TGTGCCAGTAGTCCCCTAGCGGACTCCTACAATGAGCAGTTCTTC.

The rearrangement joins TRBV25-1 to TRBJ1-2, with TRBD1 matching over 8 bases. There are 15 residues in the CDR3. The ends lost 4 bases at V and 4 bases at J; junction bases unmatched: 8. CDR1 is MGHDK and CDR2 is SYGVNS in the germline V gene. CDR3 sequence reads: CASSGGRQGAYGYTF. In nucleotides, the CDR3 is TGTGCCAGCAGTGGCGGTCGGCAGGGGGCCTATGGCTACACCTTC.

This clonotype has at least ten counts. The CDR3 bases are TGTGCCAGCTCACGCCCCCTGAGGGGCTATGGCTACACCTTC. This sequence encodes CASSRPLRGYGYTF. V is TRBV7-2 and J is TRBJ1-2; the D gene is possibly TRBD1 (5 bases). V lost 8 bases, J lost 4 bases, and 17 bases lay in between. The CDR3 covers 14 residues. In germline, CDR1 is SGHTA, CDR2 FQGNSA.

This chain uses TRBV15 with TRBJ1-2, with a weak D call TRBD1 (6 bases). Trimming took off 3 bases at V and 3 bases at J, with 11 bases between the two ends. The V gene's germline CDR1 is LNHNV and CDR2 YYDKDF (reference sequence). CDR3 length equals 14 residues. CDR3 sequence: CATSRRTADYGYTF. DNA for the CDR3: TGTGCCACCAGCAGGAGGACAGCAGACTATGGCTACACCTTC.

The DNA for the CDR3 is TGTGCCACCAGTGACCGGACTAGCGGGACCTACGAGCAGTACTTC. This codes for CATSDRTSGTYEQYF. The V gene is TRBV24-1, the J gene TRBJ2-7; 12 bases match TRBD2. Unmatched junction bases numbered 2, after V lost 4 bases and J lost 2 bases. The CDR3 loop spans 15 amino acids. Germline lookup yields CDR1 KGHDR and CDR2 SFDVKD.

V usage is TRBV9 and J usage is TRBJ1-2, with D tentatively TRBD1 (5 bases). The CDR3 spans 14 residues. The V and J ends lost 0 bases and 2 bases respectively, with 8 bases between them. Per germline, CDR1 SGDLS and CDR2 YYNGEE. The CDR3 DNA follows: TGTGCCAGCAGCGTAGATCGGGGGAACTATGGCTACACCTTC. This translates into CASSVDRGNYGYTF.

This chain joins TRBV29-1 and TRBJ1-1, with no clear D. The CDR3 consists of 12 residues. Germline V gene sequence: CDR1 SQVTM, CDR2 ANQGSEA. V was cut by 7 bases and J by 1 base, with 10 bases left in between. The CDR3 DNA reads as TGCAGCGGGAAAATGCAGAACACTGAAGCTTTCTTT. Its protein is CSGKMQNTEAFF.

This clonotype was counted at least ten times. V usage is TRBV5-6 and J usage is TRBJ2-2; D unclear. This CDR3 has 15 amino acids. CDR1 SGHDT and CDR2 YYEEEE come from the germline V gene. The V gene lost 0 bases and the J gene lost 0 bases, with 6 bases spanning the gap. The CDR3 nucleotides are TGTGCCAGCAGCTTGGGATCCTCGAACACCGGGGAGCTGTTTTTT. As protein: CASSLGSSNTGELFF.

This clonotype has a count of ten or more. The chain employs TRBV10-1 and TRBJ2-1; D could derive from TRBD1 or TRBD2 (5 bases each). V shed 2 bases and J shed 8 bases, with 16 bases lying between them. This CDR3 is built from 15 residues. The germline CDR1 and CDR2 sequences are WNHNN and SYGVQD (reference sequence). The CDR3: CASSEIGTDVHEQFF. CDR3 DNA: TGCGCCAGCAGTGAGATTGGGACGGACGTCCATGAGCAGTTCTTC.

At least ten counts were recorded for this clonotype. The chain recombines TRBV6-1 with TRBJ2-5; D is possibly TRBD1 (6 bases). The ends were cut back, 3 bases at V and 2 bases at J, with 13 bases in the middle. Germline CDR1 and CDR2: MNHNS and SASEGT. This CDR3 has 15 residues. The CDR3 DNA reads TGTGCCAGCAGTGAGTTACAGGGCCAACAAGAGACCCAGTACTTC. It specifies CASSELQGQQETQYF.

The chain links TRBV13 to TRBJ2-1, with TRBD2 matching 10 bases. Per the germline V gene, CDR1 is PRHDT and CDR2 is FYEKMQ (reference sequence). This CDR3 spans 16 amino acids. J was trimmed by 6 bases and V by 4 bases; bases with no gene match: 9. CDR3 sequence reads: CASSSQLAGLCNEQFF. For the CDR3, the DNA is TGTGCCAGCAGCTCGCAACTAGCGGGGCTTTGCAATGAGCAGTTCTTC.

This clonotype has only a few counts. The chain links TRBV30 to TRBJ1-6; D gene uncertain. Germline CDR1 GTSNPN, CDR2 SVGIG (reference sequence). The ends were cut back, 0 bases at V and 6 bases at J, with 15 bases in the middle. This CDR3 is 16 amino acids long. CDR3 DNA sequence: TGTGCCTGGAGTGTATTGCGAAAGTACGGTAATTCACCCCTCCACTTT. Translated, it gives CAWSVLRKYGNSPLHF.